This T cell receptor beta chain was profiled in a study of blood T cell repertoires in COVID-19. Profiling relied on immunoSEQ multiplex PCR, and the TCRdb table lists in-frame clones only, not all of them. The sample has some 200,000 clones; approximately 87% are singletons. The Seattle site enrolled patients during active infection and followed them longitudinally. The CDR3 runs 15 residues. The V gene end was trimmed by 4 bases and the J gene end by 6 bases; junction bases not matched to a gene: 9. Per the germline V gene, CDR1 is SGHVS and CDR2 is FNYEAQ. The sequence came from a woman in her sixties or seventies with COVID-19, enrolled during active disease. The rearrangement uses TRBV7-6 and TRBJ1-1, with TRBD1 matching 9 bases. What was sequenced was peripheral blood. CDR3 loop: CASSSRPGQGSEAFF. As DNA, the CDR3 is TGTGCCAGCAGCTCTAGACCGGGACAGGGCTCTGAAGCTTTCTTT.